Sequencing of this T cell receptor beta chain was carried out in a study of T cell responses to AZD1222 COVID-19 vaccine. Study findings and constraints: Seropositive at baseline were only six AZD1222 recipients. Spike as a whole was targeted by vaccine-associated CD4 TCRs, dominant at 160-218 and 743-854. Following two doses of AZD1222, Spike-specific TCR breadth and depth rose.

Remarks on this clone: Its antigen is unknown.

Clones were read by immunoSEQ multiplex PCR, and TCRdb kept only the in-frame ones, dropping some. Found here are about 120,000 clones, about 91% of them singletons; the top ten hold around 1.6%. The CDR3 has 13 residues. V was clipped by 3 bases and J by 3 bases, with 10 bases between them. Germline values: CDR1 SGDLS, CDR2 YYNGEE. The V gene is TRBV9, the J gene TRBJ2-7; possibly TRBD2 for D (6 bases). The TCR sequence derives from an adult who received the AZD1222 COVID-19 vaccine. This specimen was peripheral blood, taken 28 days after the second AZD1222 dose. CDR3 loop: CASSAATSYEQYF. Here the CDR3 DNA reads TGTGCCAGCAGCGCGGCGACTAGCTACGAGCAGTACTTC. The full variable domain, with the rest looked up from reference TRBV9 and TRBJ2-7, is DSGVTQTPKHLITATGQRVTLRCSPRSGDLSVYWYQQSLDQGLQFLIQYYNGEERAKGNILERFSAQQFPDLHSELNLSSLELGDSALYFCASSAATSYEQYFGPGTRLTVT.